A single sample gave rise to the 9 T cell receptor beta chains below, sequenced in a study of human CD8 memory T cell subsets. A UMI-labeled 5' RACE approach was the method that produced the TCR beta libraries. TCRdb reprocessed the 5' RACE reads, keeping one entry per CDR3 protein, no DNA. The table lists roughly 7,000 distinct CDR3 sequences. The sample was CD8+ T cells from PBMCs. These receptors were obtained from a human donor in good health.

This clonotype is labeled medium-sized based on frequency. V and J are TRBV28 and TRBJ2-1; there is no DNA to check the TCRdb D call of TRBD2. This CDR3 spans 15 amino acids. The germline gives CDR1 MDHEN, CDR2 SYDVKM. The CDR3 is CASSFVPSGSDEQFF.

The genes are TRBV7-9 and TRBJ1-2; TCRdb returns TRBD1, unconfirmable since there is no DNA. CDR1 is SEHNR and CDR2 is FQNEAQ in the germline V gene (reference sequence). The CDR3 length is 12 residues. The CDR3 here is CASSPQGNGYTF.

The chain recombines TRBV27 with TRBJ2-2. Germline V lookup: CDR1 MNHEY, CDR2 SMNVEV (reference sequence). CDR3 size: 12 residues. CDR3: CASSLENGELFF.

This chain joins TRBV7-8 and TRBJ1-6; checking the TCRdb D call of TRBD1 is not possible without DNA. The germline CDR1 and CDR2 sequences are SGHVS and FQNEAQ. CDR3 length: 15 residues. CDR3: CASSFGQGFRSPLHF. The variable domain in full, with the rest retrieved from reference TRBV7-8 and TRBJ1-6, is GAGVSQSPRYKVAKRGQDVALRCDPISGHVSLFWYQQALGQGPEFLTYFQNEAQLDKSGLPSDRFFAERPEGSVSTLKIQRTQQEDSAVYLCASSFGQGFRSPLHFGNGTRLTVT.

The J gene is TRBJ2-7, the V gene TRBV29-1. The CDR3 spans 15 residues. Germline V gene sequence: CDR1 SQVTM, CDR2 ANQGSEA. CDR3 amino acids: CSVEMDSRSSYEQYF.

The chain links TRBV9 to TRBJ2-5; TCRdb designates TRBD2, a call that cannot be tested without DNA. The length of the CDR3 is 14 residues. Germline loops: CDR1 SGDLS, CDR2 YYNGEE. CDR3 sequence reads: CASSSRKGGETQYF.

V gene TRBV25-1 combines with J gene TRBJ2-1; the D gene TCRdb calls, TRBD1, cannot be checked with no DNA. Germline CDR1 MGHDK, CDR2 SYGVNS. CDR3 length: 17 amino acids. The chain's CDR3 is CASSESKGAQEYNEQFF.

The chain is built from TRBV10-3 and TRBJ2-1; without DNA, the TCRdb call of TRBD2 cannot be checked. Per germline, CDR1 ENHRY and CDR2 SYGVKD. The CDR3 has 16 amino acids. Here the CDR3 reads CAISIRTSGPYNEQFF.

This clonotype is identified as medium-sized from frequency. The CDR3: CATGASYNEQFF. This sequence joins TRBV10-3 and TRBJ2-1; the TCRdb call, TRBD1, lacks DNA for checking. Germline V lookup: CDR1 ENHRY, CDR2 SYGVKD. There are 12 residues in the CDR3.